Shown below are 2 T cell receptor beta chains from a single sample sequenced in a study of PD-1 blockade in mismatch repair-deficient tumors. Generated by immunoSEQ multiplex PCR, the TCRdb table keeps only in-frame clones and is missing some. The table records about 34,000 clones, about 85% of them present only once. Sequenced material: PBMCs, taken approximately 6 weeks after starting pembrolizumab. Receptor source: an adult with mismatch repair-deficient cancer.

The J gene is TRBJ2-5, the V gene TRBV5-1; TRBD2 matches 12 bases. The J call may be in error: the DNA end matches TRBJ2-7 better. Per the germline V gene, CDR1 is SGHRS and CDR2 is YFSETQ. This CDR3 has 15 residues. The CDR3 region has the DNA TGCGCCAGCAGCGATCGACTAGCGGGAGCCTACGAGCAGTACTTC. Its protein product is CASSDRLAGAYEQYF.

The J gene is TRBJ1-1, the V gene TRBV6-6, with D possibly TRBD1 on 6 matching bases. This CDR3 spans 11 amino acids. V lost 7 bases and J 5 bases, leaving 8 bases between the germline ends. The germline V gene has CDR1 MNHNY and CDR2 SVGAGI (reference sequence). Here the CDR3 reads CASIQGTEAFF. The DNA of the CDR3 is TGTGCCAGCATTCAGGGGACTGAAGCTTTCTTT.